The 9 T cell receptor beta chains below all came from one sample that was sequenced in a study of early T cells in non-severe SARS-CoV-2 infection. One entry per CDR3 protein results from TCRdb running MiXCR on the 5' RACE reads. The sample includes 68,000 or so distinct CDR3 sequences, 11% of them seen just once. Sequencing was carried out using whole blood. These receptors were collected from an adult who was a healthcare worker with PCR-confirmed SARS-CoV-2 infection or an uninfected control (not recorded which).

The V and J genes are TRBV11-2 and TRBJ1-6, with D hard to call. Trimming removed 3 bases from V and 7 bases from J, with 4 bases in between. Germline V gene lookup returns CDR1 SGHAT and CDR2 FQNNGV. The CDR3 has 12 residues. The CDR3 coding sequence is TGTGCCAGCAGCTTCAGCAATTCACCCCTCCACTTT. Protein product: CASSFSNSPLHF.

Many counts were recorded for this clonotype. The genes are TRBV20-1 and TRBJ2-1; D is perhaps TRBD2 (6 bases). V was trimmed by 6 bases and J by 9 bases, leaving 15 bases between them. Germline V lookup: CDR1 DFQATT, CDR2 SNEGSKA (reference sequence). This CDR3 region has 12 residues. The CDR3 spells CSALLAVTEQFF. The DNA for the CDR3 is TGCAGTGCGCTACTAGCTGTGACTGAGCAGTTCTTC.

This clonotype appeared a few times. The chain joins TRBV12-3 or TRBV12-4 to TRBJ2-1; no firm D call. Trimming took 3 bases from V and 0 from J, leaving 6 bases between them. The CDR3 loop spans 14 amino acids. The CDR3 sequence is CASSFRSSYNEQFF. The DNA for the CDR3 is TGTGCCAGCAGTTTCAGAAGCTCCTACAATGAGCAGTTCTTC.

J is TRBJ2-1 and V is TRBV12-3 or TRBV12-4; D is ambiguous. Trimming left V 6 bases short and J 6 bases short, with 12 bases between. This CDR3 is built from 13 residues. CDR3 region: CASSPGAGNEQFF. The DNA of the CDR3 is TGTGCCAGCAGCCCTGGAGCCGGCAATGAGCAGTTCTTC.

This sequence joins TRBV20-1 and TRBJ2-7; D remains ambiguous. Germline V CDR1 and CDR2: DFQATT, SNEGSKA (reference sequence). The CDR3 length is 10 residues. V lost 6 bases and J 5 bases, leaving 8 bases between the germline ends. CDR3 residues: CSAGRNEQYF. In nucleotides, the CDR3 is TGCAGTGCAGGAAGGAACGAGCAGTACTTC.

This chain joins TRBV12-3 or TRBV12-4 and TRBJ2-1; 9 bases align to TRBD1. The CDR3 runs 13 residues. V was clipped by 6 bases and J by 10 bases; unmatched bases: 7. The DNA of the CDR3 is TGTGCCAGCAGCTATGACAGGGGGTACGAGCAGTTCTTC. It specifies CASSYDRGYEQFF.

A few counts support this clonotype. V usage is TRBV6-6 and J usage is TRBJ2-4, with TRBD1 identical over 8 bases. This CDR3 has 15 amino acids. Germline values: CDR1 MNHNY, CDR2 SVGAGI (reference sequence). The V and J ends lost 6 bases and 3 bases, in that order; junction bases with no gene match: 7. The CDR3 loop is CASSPDGQGKNIQYF. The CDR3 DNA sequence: TGTGCCAGCAGCCCGGATGGACAGGGCAAAAACATTCAGTACTTC.

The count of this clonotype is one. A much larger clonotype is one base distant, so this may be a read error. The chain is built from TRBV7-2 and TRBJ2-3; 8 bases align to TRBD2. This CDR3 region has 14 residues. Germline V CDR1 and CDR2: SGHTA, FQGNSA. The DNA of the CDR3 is TGTGCCAGCAGCTTGGGCGGGAGGACAGATACGCAGAATTTT. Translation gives CASSLGGRTDTQNF.

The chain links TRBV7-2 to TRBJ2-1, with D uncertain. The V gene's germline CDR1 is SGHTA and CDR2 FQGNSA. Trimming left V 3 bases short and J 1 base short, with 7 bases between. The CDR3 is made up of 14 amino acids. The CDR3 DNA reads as TGTGCCAGCAGCTTCTCTCAATCCTACAATGAGCAGTTCTTC. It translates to CASSFSQSYNEQFF.